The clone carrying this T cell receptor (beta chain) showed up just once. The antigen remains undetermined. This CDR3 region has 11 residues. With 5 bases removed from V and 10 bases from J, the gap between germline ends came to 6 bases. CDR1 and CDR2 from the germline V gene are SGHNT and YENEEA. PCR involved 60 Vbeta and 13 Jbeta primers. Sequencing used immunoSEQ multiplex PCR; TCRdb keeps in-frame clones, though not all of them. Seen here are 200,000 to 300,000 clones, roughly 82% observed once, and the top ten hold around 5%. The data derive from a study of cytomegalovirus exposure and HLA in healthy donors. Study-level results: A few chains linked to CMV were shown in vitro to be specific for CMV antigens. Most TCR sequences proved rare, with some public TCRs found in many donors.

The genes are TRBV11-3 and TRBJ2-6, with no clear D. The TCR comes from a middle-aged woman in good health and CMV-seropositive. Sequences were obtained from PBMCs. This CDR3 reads CASSLINVLTF. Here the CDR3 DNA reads TGTGCCAGCAGCCTTATAAACGTCCTGACTTTC. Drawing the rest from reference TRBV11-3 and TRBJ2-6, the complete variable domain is EAGVVQSPRYKIIEKKQPVAFWCNPISGHNTLYWYLQNLGQGPELLIRYENEEAVDDSQLPKDRFSAERLKGVDSTLKIQPAELGDSAVYLCASSLINVLTFGAGSRLTVL.